These 15 T cell receptor beta chains were sequenced from one sample in a study of CD8+ T cells in alopecia areata. cDNA prepared by RNA extraction and subsequent reverse transcription served as the template for sequencing. Repertoires were generated with immunoSEQ multiplex PCR, while TCRdb's copy carries only in-frame clones and drops some. The sample lists about 120,000 clones; 35% to 45% were seen once. The specimen was CD4+ T cells sorted from blood. All receptors come from a human donor with alopecia areata.

The gene calls are TRBV5-1 and TRBJ2-5; 9 bases map to TRBD1. V lost 7 bases and J lost 6; bases outside the gene matches: 13. The CDR3 loop spans 15 amino acids. The V gene's germline CDR1 is SGHRS and CDR2 YFSETQ. The DNA of the CDR3 is TGCGCCAGCGGACTAAATACAGGGGGCAGGCAGACCCAGTACTTC. Translating gives CASGLNTGGRQTQYF.

The chain combines TRBV30 with TRBJ1-1, with D unresolved. This CDR3 has 13 amino acids. Germline CDR1 GTSNPN, CDR2 SVGIG (reference sequence). V shed 3 bases and J shed 3 bases, with 11 bases lying between them. The CDR3, as DNA: TGTGCCTGGAGGCAAAGTGGGGACACTGAAGCTTTCTTT. It translates to CAWRQSGDTEAFF.

This clone was seen a handful of times. The chain is built from TRBV4-1 and TRBJ2-7; possibly TRBD2 for D (5 bases). CDR3 length: 13 amino acids. The ends were cut back, 4 bases at V and 1 base at J, with 8 bases in the middle. CDR1 is MGHRA and CDR2 is YSYEKL in the germline V gene. For the CDR3, the DNA is TGCGCCAGCAGCCGAGGGTTTTCCTACGAGCAGTACTTC. Translation gives CASSRGFSYEQYF.

A word on this clone: One junction end does not reproduce the germline sequence, and a read error may be involved. The rearrangement links TRBV29-1 to TRBJ2-6; 8 nucleotides line up with TRBD1. Germline CDR1 reads SQVTM; CDR2 reads ANQGSEA. The CDR3 extends over 15 amino acids. The CDR3 DNA sequence: TGCAGCGTCGGACAGGGCGGTTCTGGGGCCAACGTCCCGACTTTC. This encodes CSVGQGGSGANVPTF.

This sequence joins TRBV7-2 and TRBJ2-7; D possibly corresponds to TRBD1 (5 bases). Germline CDR1 is SGHTA and CDR2 is FQGNSA. This CDR3 comprises 15 residues. V lost 5 bases to trimming and J lost 0 bases, with 14 bases between them. The CDR3 loop is CASSTDSVISYEQYF. In nucleotides, the CDR3 is TGTGCCAGCAGCACCGACAGCGTCATCTCCTACGAGCAGTACTTC.

This clone was seen a few times. V is TRBV28 and J is TRBJ1-1; possibly TRBD1 for D (5 bases). Germline V CDR1 and CDR2: MDHEN, SYDVKM. The CDR3 sequence is 16 residues long. V was shortened by 4 bases and J by 4 bases, with 19 bases between the two germline ends. CDR3 in amino acids: CASSSPGRKRGTEAFF. The CDR3, as DNA: TGTGCCAGCAGTTCCCCCGGACGGAAGAGGGGCACTGAAGCTTTCTTT.

The chain combines TRBV18 with TRBJ2-1, with TRBD2 identical over 10 bases. The germline V gene has CDR1 KGHSH and CDR2 LQKENI. The CDR3 has 15 amino acids. With V trimmed by 1 base and J by 5 bases, 2 bases remained unmatched. The CDR3 loop is CASSPQAGGDNEQFF. The CDR3 DNA sequence: TGTGCCAGCTCACCACAAGCGGGAGGGGACAATGAGCAGTTCTTC.

The chain has TRBV29-1 and TRBJ2-7; D ambiguous. The V gene's germline CDR1 is SQVTM and CDR2 ANQGSEA. The CDR3 loop spans 10 amino acids. The V end lost 4 bases, the J end lost 9 bases, and 10 bases lay between the germline ends. CDR3 protein: CSVADEGQYF. CDR3 DNA: TGCAGCGTTGCGGACGAAGGGCAGTACTTC.

The chain uses TRBV29-1 and TRBJ2-5; D not certain. Trimming removed 5 bases at V and 5 bases at J, with 15 bases between. This CDR3 comprises 13 residues. Germline lookup yields CDR1 SQVTM and CDR2 ANQGSEA. The CDR3 bases are TGCAGCGTTCGGGTCAAGGGCGGTGAGACCCAGTACTTC. Amino acids: CSVRVKGGETQYF.

About this clone: Other DNA sequences in the sample encode the same CDR3. For the CDR3, the DNA is TGTGCCAGCAGCCTTAGCGGACCCACAGATACGCAGTATTTT. The encoded protein is CASSLSGPTDTQYF. V usage is TRBV7-2 and J usage is TRBJ2-3; the D gene is possibly TRBD2 (6 bases). This CDR3 is 14 amino acids long. V shed 5 bases and J shed 2 bases, with 11 bases lying between them. CDR1 SGHTA and CDR2 FQGNSA come from the germline V gene.

This clone was observed at least ten times. The chain uses TRBV7-2 and TRBJ1-2; D ambiguous. Trimming stripped 5 bases from V and 5 bases from J, with 15 bases between. The CDR3 is 14 amino acids. Looked up from germline, CDR1 is SGHTA and CDR2 is FQGNSA. The CDR3 loop reads CASSLLGEVYGYTF. The CDR3 nucleotides read TGTGCCAGCAGCCTACTCGGGGAGGTGTATGGCTACACCTTC.

V usage is TRBV7-2 and J usage is TRBJ2-7; maybe TRBD2 (5 bases). Germline V gene lookup returns CDR1 SGHTA and CDR2 FQGNSA. Deletions cut 4 bases from V and 1 base from J, with 11 bases between. This CDR3 has 14 amino acids. Here the CDR3 reads CASSSGGSSYEQYF. The CDR3 DNA is TGTGCCAGCAGCTCCGGTGGGAGTTCCTACGAGCAGTACTTC. Full variable domain (rest looked up from reference TRBV7-2 and TRBJ2-7): GAGVSQSPSNKVTEKGKDVELRCDPISGHTALYWYRQSLGQGLEFLIYFQGNSAPDKSGLPSDRFSAERTGGSVSTLTIQRTQQEDSAVYLCASSSGGSSYEQYFGPGTRLTVT.

The V call is TRBV29-1, the J call TRBJ2-7; 9 bases align to TRBD1. The V and J ends lost 6 bases and 2 bases, in that order; junction bases with no gene match: 8. CDR1 is SQVTM, CDR2 ANQGSEA, per germline. This CDR3 region has 14 residues. The DNA for the CDR3 is TGCAGCGTCCGCCGGGACAGGGTGCCCTACGAGCAGTACTTC. Its translation is CSVRRDRVPYEQYF.

This chain joins TRBV18 and TRBJ1-2, with D possibly matching TRBD1 (5 bases). V dropped 2 bases and J dropped 3 bases, with 7 bases sitting between them. The CDR3 length is 13 residues. Germline loops: CDR1 KGHSH, CDR2 LQKENI. In DNA form, the CDR3 reads TGTGCCAGCTCACCAGGGGCAGACTATGGCTACACCTTC. Protein sequence: CASSPGADYGYTF.

The chain joins TRBV28 to TRBJ2-3; 7 nucleotides line up with TRBD2. The CDR3 is made up of 16 amino acids. In germline, CDR1 is MDHEN, CDR2 SYDVKM. Germline trimming cut 4 bases from V and 4 bases from J; bases unmatched to any gene: 11. CDR3 in amino acids: CASSSPSGRGADTQYF. In DNA form, the CDR3 reads TGTGCCAGCAGTTCTCCCTCTGGGAGGGGAGCAGATACGCAGTATTTT.